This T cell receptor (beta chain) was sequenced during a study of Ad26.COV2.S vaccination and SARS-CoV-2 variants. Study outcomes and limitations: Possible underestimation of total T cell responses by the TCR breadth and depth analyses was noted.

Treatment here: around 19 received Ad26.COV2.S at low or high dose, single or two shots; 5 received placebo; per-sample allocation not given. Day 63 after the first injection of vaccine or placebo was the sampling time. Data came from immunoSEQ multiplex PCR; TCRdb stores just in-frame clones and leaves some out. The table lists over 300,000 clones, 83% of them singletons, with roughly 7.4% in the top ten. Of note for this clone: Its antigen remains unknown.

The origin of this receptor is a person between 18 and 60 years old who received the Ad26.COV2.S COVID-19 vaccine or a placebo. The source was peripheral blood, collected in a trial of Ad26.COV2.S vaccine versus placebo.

The CDR3 region has the DNA TGTGCCACCAGTGATACGACTAGATTGGGTGAGCAGTTCTTC. Translated, it gives CATSDTTRLGEQFF. The chain joins TRBV24-1 to TRBJ2-1; TRBD2 might be the D (6 bases). Deletions cut 3 bases from V and 9 bases from J, with 14 bases between. Germline lookup yields CDR1 KGHDR and CDR2 SFDVKD. There are 14 residues in the CDR3.